The present TCR beta chain was sequenced within a study of CD8+ T cells in alopecia areata. Study-level background: Treated patients received oral tofacitinib, 5 to 10 mg twice daily. Overall study findings and caveats: Whereas mice showed it more clearly, TCR sharing across patients was murkier, possibly because of HLA. In scalp samples, resident alphabeta T cells of normal skin are also sequenced.

V was shortened by 0 bases and J by 6 bases, with 9 bases between the two germline ends. The CDR3 runs to 13 residues. CDR1 is LNHNV and CDR2 is YYDKDF in the germline V gene (reference sequence). Points on this clone: Its matching antigen is unknown.

The authors extracted RNA and reverse transcribed it into cDNA as the sequencing template. The data were produced by immunoSEQ multiplex PCR, yet TCRdb's version contains in-frame clones alone and is incomplete. The sample holds some 170,000 clones, 50% to 60% seen once. This receptor was obtained from a human donor with alopecia areata. This sequence joins TRBV15 and TRBJ2-7; weak D call: TRBD1 (6 bases). Source: CD4+ T cells sorted from blood, taken at week 0. For the CDR3, the DNA is TGTGCCACCAGCAGAGAGCAGGGGCTCGAGCAGTACTTC. Protein sequence: CATSREQGLEQYF. Together with reference TRBV15 and TRBJ2-7, the CDR3 gives the full variable domain: DAMVIQNPRYQVTQFGKPVTLSCSQTLNHNVMYWYQQKSSQAPKLLFHYYDKDFNNEADTPDNFQSRRPNTSFCFLDIRSPGLGDTAMYLCATSREQGLEQYFGPGTRLTVT.